A single sample gave rise to the 30 T cell receptor beta chains below, sequenced in a study of blood T cells in healthy people across ages. Primed by a sample-barcoded 5' primer and a J-beta primer mix, a second PCR proceeded for 7 to 11 cycles. TCRdb re-called the 5' RACE reads with MiXCR, one entry per CDR3 protein. Of 1.5 million to 2 million distinct CDR3 sequences listed, 34% are singletons. The specimen was blood. The receptor set was obtained from a woman in her twenties or thirties in good health.

This clonotype was observed many times. CDR3 nucleotides: TGTGCCACCAGTGATTCGGAGGGGGCGGGAGATACGCAGTATTTT. Encoded protein: CATSDSEGAGDTQYF. The J gene is TRBJ2-3, the V gene TRBV24-1; D perhaps matches TRBD1 (7 bases). In germline, CDR1 is KGHDR, CDR2 SFDVKD. The V end lost 2 bases, the J end lost 5 bases, and 13 bases lay between the germline ends. The CDR3 covers 15 residues.

The chain joins TRBV5-6 to TRBJ1-1; unclear D gene. The CDR3 has 13 amino acids. From germline, CDR1 is SGHDT and CDR2 YYEEEE. The V and J ends lost 2 bases and 5 bases respectively, with 10 bases between them. The CDR3 here is CASSLGRRTEAFF. CDR3 nucleotides: TGTGCCAGCAGCTTAGGGAGGCGGACTGAAGCTTTCTTT.

The CDR3 here is CASSHLARGDEQFF. The CDR3 DNA is TGTGCCAGCAGCCATTTAGCCCGTGGGGATGAGCAGTTCTTC. The chain links TRBV3-1 to TRBJ2-1, with D hard to call. The length of the CDR3 is 14 residues. Germline V gene data show CDR1 as LGHDT and CDR2 as YNNKEL (reference sequence). V gave up 3 bases and J gave up 8 bases, with 14 bases separating them.

This chain uses TRBV11-2 with TRBJ2-1, with D tentatively TRBD2 (9 bases). This CDR3 is built from 20 residues. Trimming removed 3 bases at V and 0 bases at J, with 24 bases between. CDR1 is SGHAT, CDR2 FQNNGV, per germline. The CDR3 nucleotides are TGTGCCAGCAGCTTTGGGACAGGATATACTAGCGGGTACTCCTACAATGAGCAGTTCTTC. Protein product: CASSFGTGYTSGYSYNEQFF.

The chain is built from TRBV25-1 and TRBJ2-7, with TRBD2 matching 8 bases. Germline CDR1 MGHDK, CDR2 SYGVNS. The V gene end was trimmed by 3 bases and the J gene end by 7 bases; junction bases not matched to a gene: 14. CDR3 length: 16 residues. The CDR3 sequence: CASSDSRREAGREQYF. In DNA, the CDR3 is TGTGCCAGCAGTGACTCGAGGCGGGAGGCCGGAAGGGAGCAGTACTTC.

This clonotype has a handful of counts. The genes are TRBV20-1 and TRBJ2-7; TRBD2 agrees at 7 bases. This CDR3 region has 13 residues. V lost 3 bases, J lost 3 bases, and 5 bases stayed unmatched. Germline V gene data show CDR1 as DFQATT and CDR2 as SNEGSKA (reference sequence). CDR3 sequence reads: CSASTSESYEQYF. DNA for the CDR3: TGCAGTGCTAGTACTAGCGAGAGCTACGAGCAGTACTTC.

The table lists this clonotype with a few counts. CDR3 coding DNA: TGTGCCACTCGGGAGGGTTATGAGCAGTTCTTC. This gives the protein CATREGYEQFF. The genes are TRBV24-1 and TRBJ2-1; 8 nucleotides agree with TRBD2. The CDR3 contains 11 residues. The germline V gene has CDR1 KGHDR and CDR2 SFDVKD. V was clipped by 10 bases and J by 8 bases; unmatched bases: 3.

This clonotype was seen a few times. The chain employs TRBV11-1 and TRBJ2-1; D could derive from TRBD1 or TRBD2 (5 bases each). This CDR3 comprises 17 residues. Trimming shortened V by 4 bases and J by 0 bases, and 16 bases separated the two germline ends. CDR1 is SGHAT and CDR2 is FQDESV in the germline V gene (reference sequence). CDR3 loop: CASSSLLNGASYNEQFF. CDR3 sequence (DNA): TGTGCCAGCAGCTCACTGTTGAACGGGGCCTCCTACAATGAGCAGTTCTTC.

This clonotype was seen at least ten times. This sequence joins TRBV29-1 and TRBJ2-1; tentatively, D is TRBD2 (7 bases). The CDR3 is 14 amino acids. From germline, CDR1 is SQVTM and CDR2 ANQGSEA. V was trimmed by 7 bases and J by 0 bases, leaving 13 bases between them. The CDR3 bases are TGCAGCGCCGCGCGGGGGCTCTCCTACAATGAGCAGTTCTTC. Amino acids: CSAARGLSYNEQFF.

J is TRBJ2-2 and V is TRBV20-1, with a tentative D call TRBD2 (6 bases). CDR1 and CDR2 (germline): DFQATT, SNEGSKA (reference sequence). V was trimmed by 0 bases and J by 7 bases, leaving 15 bases between them. CDR3 length: 15 residues. CDR3 sequence (DNA): TGCAGTGCTAGAGATCTTGGCGGGAACCTCGGGGAGCTGTTTTTT. Amino acid sequence: CSARDLGGNLGELFF.

Only a few counts were recorded for this clonotype. V and J are TRBV24-1 and TRBJ1-1, with D hard to call. The CDR3 sequence is 11 residues long. CDR1 is KGHDR, CDR2 SFDVKD, per germline. V dropped 3 bases and J dropped 9 bases, with 7 bases sitting between them. CDR3 sequence: CATSDGRQAFF. Here the CDR3 DNA reads TGTGCCACCAGTGATGGCAGACAAGCTTTCTTT.

For this clonotype: The germline gene is not matched at one end of the junction; a read error may be the cause. V is TRBV6-2 or TRBV6-3 and J is TRBJ2-3; D may match TRBD1 or TRBD2 (5 bases each). CDR3 size: 14 residues. Germline loops: CDR1 MNHEY, CDR2 SVGEGT. Here the CDR3 DNA reads TGTACCAGCAGAAGAGTAGGGGCGGGAGATACGCAGTATTTT. Protein product: CTSRRVGAGDTQYF.

CDR3 amino acids: CAISETTDPNEQYF. CDR3 bases: TGTGCCATCAGTGAAACGACGGACCCTAACGAGCAGTACTTC. This rearrangement joins TRBV10-3 to TRBJ2-7; D is unclear. Looked up from germline, CDR1 is ENHRY and CDR2 is SYGVKD. The V end lost 3 bases, the J end lost 5 bases, and 14 bases lay between the germline ends. This CDR3 has 14 amino acids.

This clonotype came up a few times. The CDR3 nucleotides read TGTGCCAGCAGAGATAGCGGGGGGGCTTCCGGGGAGCTGTTTTTT. Translating it yields CASRDSGGASGELFF. The rearrangement uses TRBV9 and TRBJ2-2; 11 bases line up with TRBD2. Unmatched junction bases numbered 6, after V lost 5 bases and J lost 6 bases. CDR1 and CDR2 from the germline V gene are SGDLS and YYNGEE. This CDR3 is 15 amino acids long.

The chain uses TRBV5-1 and TRBJ2-5; 12 bases are shared with TRBD1. The V gene's germline CDR1 is SGHRS and CDR2 YFSETQ. V was pared by 7 bases and J by 4 bases, with 8 bases of the junction left unmatched. This CDR3 is built from 15 residues. Here the CDR3 DNA reads TGCGCCAGCCTCCCGGGACAGGGGGCGCGAGAGACCCAGTACTTC. This sequence encodes CASLPGQGARETQYF.

A note on this clonotype: A much larger clone sits a single nucleotide away, making a read error possible. This chain links TRBV6-6 with TRBJ2-7; D unclear. With the DNA end fitting TRBJ2-5 better, the J assignment may be wrong. CDR1 and CDR2 from the germline V gene are MNHNY and SVGAGI (reference sequence). CDR3 length: 14 amino acids. The CDR3 is CASNYSNLGETQYF. CDR3 bases: TGTGCCAGCAATTACTCGAATCTCGGGGAGACCCAGTACTTC.

In regard to this clonotype: Compared with germline, one end of the junction differs, possibly owing to a read error. The chain carries TRBV10-2 and TRBJ2-2; tentatively, D is TRBD2 (6 bases). Germline CDR1 is WSHSY and CDR2 is SAAADI. The CDR3 runs to 16 residues. The CDR3 here is CASSPLAGDRGGEPFF. In DNA, the CDR3 is TGCGCCAGCAGCCCACTGGCGGGCGACCGGGGCGGGGAGCCGTTTTTT.

This sequence joins TRBV29-1 and TRBJ1-2; D unresolved. This CDR3 has 13 residues. Trimming stripped 1 base from V and 2 bases from J, with 8 bases between. Per germline, CDR1 SQVTM and CDR2 ANQGSEA. The CDR3 loop reads CSVEGTKNYGYTF. The CDR3 DNA is TGCAGCGTTGAAGGTACCAAGAACTATGGCTACACCTTC.

The chain employs TRBV6-6 and TRBJ2-7; tentative D call: TRBD1 (6 bases). There are 14 residues in the CDR3. V was cut by 8 bases and J by 2 bases, with 16 bases left in between. Per the germline V gene, CDR1 is MNHNY and CDR2 is SVGAGI (reference sequence). CDR3 sequence: CASGGRTPAYEQYF. The CDR3 nucleotides read TGTGCCAGCGGGGGCCGGACCCCAGCCTACGAGCAGTACTTC.

This clonotype was picked up a small number of times. This chain joins TRBV4-1 and TRBJ1-2; 11 nucleotides agree with TRBD1. Germline V lookup: CDR1 MGHRA, CDR2 YSYEKL. J was trimmed by 2 bases and V by 0 bases; bases with no gene match: 14. The CDR3 contains 20 residues. CDR3 residues: CASSQDWGGTGGIGNYGYTF. DNA of the CDR3: TGCGCCAGCAGCCAAGATTGGGGAGGGACAGGGGGAATAGGAAACTATGGCTACACCTTC.

Notes on this clonotype: One end of the junction does not line up with germline, which may come from a read error. This CDR3 is CACRSEATEAFF. CDR3 nucleotide sequence: TGTGCCTGCAGAAGTGAGGCTACTGAAGCTTTCTTT. The genes are TRBV2 and TRBJ1-1, with D unresolved. This CDR3 contains 12 residues. Germline values: CDR1 SNHLY, CDR2 FYNNEI.

The table lists this clonotype with many counts. The chain uses TRBV7-2 and TRBJ2-5; 7 bases map to TRBD2. Per the germline V gene, CDR1 is SGHTA and CDR2 is FQGNSA. V trimming: 4 bases; J trimming: 5 bases; junction bases outside the gene matches: 10. The CDR3 loop spans 15 amino acids. CDR3 protein: CASSSDSGGGETQYF. In nucleotides, the CDR3 is TGTGCCAGCAGCTCGGACTCCGGGGGAGGGGAGACCCAGTACTTC.

The chain links TRBV20-1 to TRBJ1-1; TRBD1 might be the D (5 bases). V lost 8 bases to trimming and J lost 4 bases, with 17 bases between them. The length of the CDR3 is 13 residues. From germline, CDR1 is DFQATT and CDR2 SNEGSKA (reference sequence). This CDR3 is CSTLGEYRTEAFF. CDR3 in DNA: TGCAGTACATTGGGGGAGTATCGCACTGAAGCTTTCTTT.

The CDR3 protein is CASSPGRIDQPQHF. CDR3 bases: TGTGCCAGCAGCCCAGGACGGATCGATCAGCCCCAGCATTTT. This chain joins TRBV28 and TRBJ1-5; D remains ambiguous. This CDR3 is 14 amino acids long. V was clipped by 6 bases and J by 5 bases, with 14 bases between them. Germline CDR1 and CDR2: MDHEN and SYDVKM.

This clonotype was seen a few times. The CDR3 sequence is CASSYAINEKLFF. In nucleotides, the CDR3 is TGTGCCAGCAGTTACGCTATTAATGAAAAACTGTTTTTT. The chain couples TRBV6-5 to TRBJ1-4; D remains unclear. This CDR3 contains 13 residues. Germline CDR1 is MNHEY and CDR2 is SVGAGI. Trimming cost V 2 bases and J 4 bases, with 5 bases left between them.

This clonotype was seen ten or more times. V usage is TRBV7-3 and J usage is TRBJ1-6, with D perhaps matching TRBD1 (6 bases). V dropped 5 bases and J dropped 7 bases, with 6 bases sitting between them. There are 12 residues in the CDR3. Germline CDR1 and CDR2: SGHTA and FQGTGA. CDR3 amino acids: CASSTGNSPLHF. CDR3 coding DNA: TGTGCCAGCAGCACAGGGAATTCACCCCTCCACTTT.

The chain uses TRBV6-1 and TRBJ1-2; no clear D gene. V dropped 3 bases and J dropped 6 bases, with 11 bases sitting between them. There are 13 residues in the CDR3. Germline CDR1 reads MNHNS; CDR2 reads SASEGT. The chain's CDR3 is CASSETPYHGYTF. The CDR3 DNA follows: TGTGCCAGCAGTGAGACACCCTACCATGGCTACACCTTC.

The V gene is TRBV5-1, the J gene TRBJ2-3, with unresolved D. Trimming removed 2 bases from V and 1 base from J, with 17 bases in between. There are 17 residues in the CDR3. Germline-derived CDR1 and CDR2 are SGHRS and YFSETQ. CDR3 DNA: TGCGCCAGCAGCTTCCCCCTCGACACTCTAGGCACAGATACGCAGTATTTT. Translating it yields CASSFPLDTLGTDTQYF.

This clonotype was observed many times. J is TRBJ2-1 and V is TRBV12-3 or TRBV12-4, with D maybe TRBD2 (6 bases). The CDR3 loop spans 11 amino acids. Trimming stripped 3 bases from V and 10 bases from J, with 7 bases between. In nucleotides, the CDR3 is TGTGCCAGCAGTTTTGGGAGGGAGCAGTTCTTC. Residues: CASSFGREQFF.

V usage is TRBV6-2 or TRBV6-3 and J usage is TRBJ2-7; TRBD1 or TRBD2 may be the D gene (6 bases each). The CDR3 loop spans 17 amino acids. Germline lookup yields CDR1 MNHEY and CDR2 SVGEGT. V dropped 7 bases and J dropped 3 bases, with 25 bases sitting between them. CDR3 sequence reads: CASTFKSGATTFYEQYF. For the CDR3, the DNA is TGTGCCAGCACCTTCAAGTCGGGGGCTACCACCTTCTACGAGCAGTACTTC.